Each of the 4 T cell receptor beta chains below was sequenced from the same sample in a study of long-term antiretroviral therapy in people with HIV. Assay version v3.0 of immunoSEQ was used, and it was run at survey level. The assay was immunoSEQ multiplex PCR, and TCRdb's table has in-frame clones only and misses some. The table includes 34,000 or so clones, 82% detected once. The material was unsorted PBMCs, obtained 0.6 years after starting antiretroviral therapy. These TCRs come from a young man with HIV.

V usage is TRBV5-6 and J usage is TRBJ2-7; D gene uncertain. Germline V gene sequence: CDR1 SGHDT, CDR2 YYEEEE. The V and J ends lost 4 bases and 1 base respectively, with 15 bases between them. CDR3 length equals 15 residues. The CDR3 here is CASSLRTGVSYEQYF. In DNA, the CDR3 is TGTGCCAGCAGCCTTCGGACCGGAGTGTCCTACGAGCAGTACTTC. Variable domain in full (rest from reference TRBV5-6 and TRBJ2-7): DAGVTQSPTHLIKTRGQQVTLRCSPKSGHDTVSWYQQALGQGPQFIFQYYEEEERQRGNFPDRFSGHQFPNYSSELNVNALLLGDSALYLCASSLRTGVSYEQYFGPGTRLTVT.

The chain combines TRBV2 with TRBJ2-7; D uncertain. This CDR3 spans 11 amino acids. V was cut by 8 bases and J by 5 bases, with 10 bases left in between. Looked up from germline, CDR1 is SNHLY and CDR2 is FYNNEI. The CDR3 here is CASRFGHEQYF. CDR3 in DNA: TGTGCCAGCCGTTTTGGGCACGAGCAGTACTTC.

This clone was found once. The chain is built from TRBV19 and TRBJ1-1, with D hard to call. Germline CDR1 and CDR2: LNHDA and SQIVND (reference sequence). V lost 5 bases and J 2 bases, leaving 12 bases between the germline ends. The CDR3 has 14 amino acids. DNA of the CDR3: TGTGCCAGTAGTCTACAGACGAGTAACACTGAAGCTTTCTTT. Amino acids: CASSLQTSNTEAFF.

V is TRBV19 and J is TRBJ1-5, with 8 nucleotides matching TRBD1. The trim removed 4 bases at V and 4 bases at J, leaving 6 bases unmatched. CDR1 LNHDA and CDR2 SQIVND come from the germline V gene (reference sequence). This CDR3 has 15 residues. The chain's CDR3 is CASSTIQGGNQPQHF. The CDR3 coding sequence is TGTGCCAGTAGTACGATACAGGGGGGTAATCAGCCCCAGCATTTT.